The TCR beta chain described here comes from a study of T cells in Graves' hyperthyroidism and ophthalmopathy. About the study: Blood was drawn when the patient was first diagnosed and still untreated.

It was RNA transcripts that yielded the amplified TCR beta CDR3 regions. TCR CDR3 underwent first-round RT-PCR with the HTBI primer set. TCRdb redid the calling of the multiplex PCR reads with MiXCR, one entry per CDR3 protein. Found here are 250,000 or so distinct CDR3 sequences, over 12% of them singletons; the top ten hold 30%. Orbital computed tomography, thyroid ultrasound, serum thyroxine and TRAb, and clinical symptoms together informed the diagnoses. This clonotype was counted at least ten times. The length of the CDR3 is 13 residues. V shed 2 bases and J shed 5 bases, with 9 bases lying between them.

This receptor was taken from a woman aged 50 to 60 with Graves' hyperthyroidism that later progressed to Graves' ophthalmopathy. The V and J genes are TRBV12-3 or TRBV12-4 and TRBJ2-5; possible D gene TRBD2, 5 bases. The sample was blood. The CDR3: CASSLLLAETQYF. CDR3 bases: TGTGCCAGCAGTTTATTGCTAGCCGAGACCCAGTACTTC.